These T cell receptor beta chains were read from a single sample in a study of blood T cell repertoires in COVID-19. Data came from immunoSEQ multiplex PCR; TCRdb stores just in-frame clones and leaves some out. The repertoire holds approximately 130,000 clones, with roughly four fifths as singletons. The sample was peripheral blood. These receptors were collected from a human donor in a cohort sampled during active COVID-19. Both conserved end residues are part of each CDR3. A D gene is named only where the DNA matches it firmly. Size values are once, few and many counts, or a class for expanded clones, and some rows have none.

J gene | V gene | D gene | clone size | CDR3 protein | CDR3 DNA
TRBJ1-2 | TRBV10-3 | TRBD1 | few | CAISPGQIYGYTF | TGTGCCATCAGCCCGGGACAGATCTATGGCTACACCTTC
TRBJ2-1 | TRBV3-1/TRBV3-2 | TRBD2 | NA | CASRTSSGGPNEQFF | TGTGCCAGCAGAACCTCTAGCGGGGGTCCAAATGAGCAGTTCTTC
TRBJ2-7 | TRBV15 | NA | NA | CATSRAPGLASYEQYF | TGTGCCACCAGCAGAGCACCGGGACTTGCTTCCTACGAGCAGTACTTC
TRBJ2-3 | TRBV7-2 | NA | NA | CASRGGGDTQYF | TGTGCCAGCAGGGGAGGGGGGGATACGCAGTATTTT
TRBJ2-1 | TRBV6-2/TRBV6-3 | NA | NA | CASSYSSTSSYNEQFF | TGTGCCAGCAGTTACTCGAGCACTAGCTCCTACAATGAGCAGTTCTTC
TRBJ2-5 | TRBV5-1 | NA | NA | CASSSGVRAGGTETQYF | TGCGCCAGCAGCTCGGGGGTGAGGGCCGGGGGAACGGAGACCCAGTACTTC
TRBJ1-2 | TRBV5-6 | NA | few | CASSPPGGAGYGYTF | TGTGCCAGCAGCCCCCCGGGGGGGGCTGGCTATGGCTACACCTTC
TRBJ2-5 | TRBV6-2/TRBV6-3 | TRBD1 | NA | CASSYRRTGGKETQYF | TGTGCCAGCAGTTACCGTCGGACAGGGGGGAAAGAGACCCAGTACTTC
TRBJ2-7 | TRBV6-5 | TRBD2 | NA | CASRIAGDPYEQYF | TGTGCCAGCAGAATAGCGGGGGATCCCTACGAGCAGTACTTC
TRBJ2-4 | TRBV6-5 | TRBD2 | NA | CASRSLAGQNIQYF | TGTGCCAGCAGGTCACTAGCGGGGCAAAACATTCAGTACTTC
TRBJ2-7 | TRBV7-9 | TRBD2 | NA | CASSGLAGGPYYEQYF | TGTGCCAGCAGCGGCCTAGCGGGGGGGCCCTACTACGAGCAGTACTTC
TRBJ1-5 | TRBV15 | NA | NA | CATSSRGVYSNQPQHF | TGTGCCACCAGCAGCAGGGGAGTTTATAGCAATCAGCCCCAGCATTTT
TRBJ1-4 | TRBV6-9 | TRBD1 | NA | CASSYCGRAQGGRHEKLFF | TGTGCCAGCAGTTATTGCGGGAGGGCACAGGGGGGACGACATGAAAAACTGTTTTTT
TRBJ2-1 | TRBV2 | TRBD2 | NA | CATPSGGPNEQFF | TGTGCCACCCCGAGCGGGGGGCCAAATGAGCAGTTCTTC
TRBJ2-7 | TRBV11-2 | TRBD1 | NA | CASSLIGTGSHEQYF | TGTGCCAGCAGCTTAATCGGGACAGGGTCCCACGAGCAGTACTTC
TRBJ2-7 | TRBV20-1 | NA | NA | CSAGVSYEQYF | TGCAGTGCTGGAGTATCCTACGAGCAGTACTTC
TRBJ1-1 | TRBV28 | NA | NA | CASSLTGLNAEAFF | TGTGCCAGCAGTTTAACTGGACTTAACGCTGAAGCTTTCTTT
TRBJ1-2 | TRBV5-6 | TRBD1 | NA | CASSLYGTGIPTDF | TGTGCCAGCAGCTTGTACGGGACAGGGATCCCAACAGACTTC
TRBJ2-1 | TRBV24-1 | NA | once | CATSEPLGSEQFF | TGTGCCACCAGTGAGCCACTAGGTAGTGAGCAGTTCTTC
TRBJ1-2 | TRBV3-1/TRBV3-2 | NA | NA | CASSQAGIYGYTF | TGTGCCAGCAGCCAAGCCGGGATCTATGGCTACACCTTC
TRBJ1-1 | TRBV5-1 | NA | NA | CASSLSTTDTEAFF | TGCGCCAGCAGCTTGTCGACTACCGACACTGAAGCTTTCTTT
TRBJ2-4 | TRBV29-1 | TRBD2 | few | CSVVVLAGGLAKNIQYF | TGCAGCGTTGTCGTACTAGCGGGGGGTCTAGCCAAAAACATTCAGTACTTC
TRBJ1-2 | TRBV6-6 | TRBD1 | NA | CASSARTQGDEGGYTF | TGTGCCAGCAGTGCCAGAACCCAGGGGGACGAGGGTGGCTACACCTTC
TRBJ2-6 | TRBV7-2 | NA | NA | CASSPTQVHGANVLTF | TGTGCCAGCAGCCCGACGCAGGTCCACGGGGCCAACGTCCTGACTTTC
TRBJ1-1 | TRBV4-3 | NA | NA | CASSQGATEAFF | TGCGCCAGCAGCCAAGGGGCCACTGAAGCTTTCTTT
TRBJ2-2 | TRBV4-2 | NA | NA | CASSPWDSNTGELFF | TGTGCCAGCAGCCCGTGGGACTCCAACACCGGGGAGCTGTTTTTT
TRBJ2-3 | TRBV24-1 | TRBD1 | NA | CATSDLRRQGTDTQYF | TGTGCCACCAGTGATTTGCGTCGACAGGGGACAGATACGCAGTATTTT
TRBJ1-1 | TRBV9 | NA | NA | CASSEQGNTEAFF | TGTGCCAGCAGCGAGCAGGGGAACACTGAAGCTTTCTTT
TRBJ2-4 | TRBV6-6 | TRBD1 | NA | CASSWDRGAKNIQYF | TGTGCCAGCAGTTGGGACAGAGGGGCCAAAAACATTCAGTACTTC
TRBJ2-5 | TRBV3-1/TRBV3-2 | TRBD2 | NA | CASRVGTSTQETQYF | TGTGCCAGCAGAGTGGGGACTAGCACCCAAGAGACCCAGTACTTC
TRBJ1-1 | TRBV7-2 | NA | NA | CASSLVGAGEAFF | TGTGCCAGCAGCTTAGTGGGGGCGGGTGAAGCTTTCTTT
TRBJ1-5 | TRBV10-3 | NA | NA | CAISETGDQPQHF | TGTGCCATCAGTGAGACGGGGGATCAGCCCCAGCATTTT
TRBJ2-7 | TRBV10-2 | NA | NA | CASSAEVGGYEQYF | TGCGCCAGCAGTGCCGAGGTGGGAGGCTACGAGCAGTACTTC